This T cell receptor (beta chain) was captured in a study of T cell changes during pregnancy in multiple sclerosis. The CDR3 is made up of 18 amino acids. V lost 3 bases and J 0 bases, leaving 17 bases between the germline ends. CDR1 is LGHNA, CDR2 YNFKEQ, per germline. The repertoire was sequenced with immunoSEQ multiplex PCR; TCRdb's copy has only in-frame clones and lacks some. The sample lists about 55,000 clones, 85% to 95% seen once, with around 4% in the top ten. The TCR sequence derives from a female donor with multiple sclerosis, enrolled in a pregnancy study. The sample in question was CD8+ T cells from peripheral blood mononuclear cells, obtained in the second trimester of pregnancy. The chain carries TRBV4-2 and TRBJ2-2, with D possibly TRBD2 on 6 matching bases. The CDR3 loop reads CASSQIAESYANTGELFF. In DNA, the CDR3 is TGTGCCAGCAGCCAGATAGCGGAGAGCTACGCGAACACCGGGGAGCTGTTTTTT.